What follows are 22 T cell receptor beta chains derived from one specimen sequenced in a study of blood T cell repertoires in COVID-19. Measured with immunoSEQ multiplex PCR; TCRdb has only the in-frame clones, and not every one. The sample gives about 210,000 clones, 80% of which show up once; about 6.3% is in the top ten. The sequencing input was peripheral blood. The receptors here all came from a man in his 60s with acute or convalescent COVID-19.

The chain combines TRBV7-9 with TRBJ2-3, with D perhaps TRBD2 (5 bases). The germline CDR1 and CDR2 sequences are SEHNR and FQNEAQ (reference sequence). Trimming pared 0 bases from V and 0 bases from J, leaving 13 bases between. The CDR3 consists of 17 residues. The DNA of the CDR3 is TGTGCCAGCAGCTTAGCCCCCGGGATTTTTAGCACAGATACGCAGTATTTT. Its translation: CASSLAPGIFSTDTQYF.

V and J are TRBV5-4 and TRBJ1-6; 7 bases are shared with TRBD1. V lost 4 bases and J lost 8; bases outside the gene matches: 6. The CDR3 runs to 14 residues. CDR1 and CDR2 (germline): SGHNT, YYREEE (reference sequence). CDR3 loop: CASSNRGLDSPLHF. Written as DNA, the CDR3 is TGTGCCAGCAGCAACAGGGGTTTGGATTCACCCCTCCACTTT.

For the CDR3, the DNA is TGTGCCAGCAGTCCCAAGGGGCCTGAGACCCAGTACTTC. Protein product: CASSPKGPETQYF. The rearrangement links TRBV12-3 or TRBV12-4 to TRBJ2-5, with D maybe TRBD1 (5 bases). This CDR3 spans 13 amino acids. V was clipped by 5 bases and J by 5 bases, with 12 bases between them.

In its sample, this clone was seen once. Other DNA sequences within the sample encode an identical CDR3. The genes are TRBV6-5 and TRBJ2-1; TRBD2 might be the D (6 bases). The CDR3 length is 12 residues. V lost 6 bases, J lost 4 bases, and 7 bases lay in between. Germline lookup yields CDR1 MNHEY and CDR2 SVGAGI. Here the CDR3 DNA reads TGTGCCAGCAGCGGGGGTTACAATGAGCAGTTCTTC. This translates into CASSGGYNEQFF.

This clone was observed a few times. This rearrangement joins TRBV2 to TRBJ2-7; 10 bases fit TRBD1. This CDR3 spans 13 amino acids. The V and J ends lost 6 bases and 5 bases, in that order; junction bases with no gene match: 4. CDR1 is SNHLY and CDR2 is FYNNEI in the germline V gene. The CDR3 nucleotides are TGTGCCAGCAGGGGGACAGGGGACCACGAGCAGTACTTC. This sequence encodes CASRGTGDHEQYF. Complete variable domain (other parts from reference TRBV2 and TRBJ2-7): EPEVTQTPSHQVTQMGQEVILRCVPISNHLYFYWYRQILGQKVEFLVSFYNNEISEKSEIFDDQFSVERPDGSNFTLKIRSTKLEDSAMYFCASRGTGDHEQYFGPGTRLTVT.

V usage is TRBV19 and J usage is TRBJ2-2; TRBD1 matches at 9 bases. Trimming removed 5 bases from V and 8 bases from J; junction bases left unmatched: 3. The CDR3 runs to 13 residues. Germline V gene data show CDR1 as LNHDA and CDR2 as SQIVND (reference sequence). The CDR3 DNA sequence: TGTGCCAGTAGTGGACAGGGGACTGGGGAGCTGTTTTTT. This translates into CASSGQGTGELFF.

The chain joins TRBV2 to TRBJ1-2; D remains ambiguous. V lost 2 bases to trimming and J lost 4 bases, with 26 bases between them. The CDR3 totals 19 residues. Germline CDR1 and CDR2: SNHLY and FYNNEI. The CDR3 sequence: CASSEPPRYGGSPFYGYTF. The CDR3 region has the DNA TGTGCCAGCAGTGAACCCCCGAGGTATGGTGGAAGCCCTTTCTATGGCTACACCTTC.

The gene calls are TRBV24-1 and TRBJ2-6; the match to TRBD1 covers 10 bases. Germline values: CDR1 KGHDR, CDR2 SFDVKD. V shed 9 bases, J shed 2 bases, and the junction held 9 bases outside the gene matches. The CDR3 sequence is 17 residues long. DNA of the CDR3: TGTGCCACCGGGACAGGGGAAGAACGGACTGGGGCCAACGTCCTGACTTTC. Amino acid sequence: CATGTGEERTGANVLTF.

This chain joins TRBV29-1 and TRBJ2-4, with 7 bases aligning to TRBD1. The ends lost 6 bases at V and 1 base at J; junction bases unmatched: 6. CDR3 length: 14 amino acids. Germline V gives CDR1 SQVTM, CDR2 ANQGSEA. Here the CDR3 DNA reads TGCAGCGTCTTACAGGGGACGGCCAAAAACATTCAGTACTTC. This encodes CSVLQGTAKNIQYF.

This chain uses TRBV20-1 with TRBJ1-2; D gene unclear. CDR1 DFQATT and CDR2 SNEGSKA come from the germline V gene (reference sequence). The CDR3 has 14 residues. Between the trimmed V and J ends, which lost 3 bases and 4 bases, there was a span of 15 bases. CDR3 sequence: CSASLGGLSYGYTF. The CDR3 bases are TGCAGTGCTAGTCTCGGCGGGCTGAGCTATGGCTACACCTTC.

The chain uses TRBV19 and TRBJ1-1; the D gene is possibly TRBD1 (5 bases). This CDR3 is 15 amino acids long. V was shortened by 1 base and J by 2 bases, with 11 bases between the two germline ends. In germline, CDR1 is LNHDA, CDR2 SQIVND (reference sequence). CDR3 DNA: TGTGCCAGTAGTATAGGTTGGCAGGGTAACACTGAAGCTTTCTTT. This translates into CASSIGWQGNTEAFF. Drawing the rest from reference TRBV19 and TRBJ1-1, the complete variable domain is DGGITQSPKYLFRKEGQNVTLSCEQNLNHDAMYWYRQDPGQGLRLIYYSQIVNDFQKGDIAEGYSVSREKKESFPLTVTSAQKNPTAFYLCASSIGWQGNTEAFFGQGTRLTVV.

This chain connects TRBV6-5 to TRBJ1-2; tentative D call: TRBD1 (6 bases). The V gene's germline CDR1 is MNHEY and CDR2 SVGAGI. The CDR3 contains 13 residues. The V end lost 2 bases, the J end lost 4 bases, and 8 bases lay between the germline ends. The CDR3 spells CASSYRDTYGYTF. For the CDR3, the DNA is TGTGCCAGCAGTTACCGGGACACCTATGGCTACACCTTC.

This sequence joins TRBV30 and TRBJ2-1, with 10 bases aligning to TRBD1. V lost 2 bases, J lost 8 bases, and 3 bases stayed unmatched. The CDR3 totals 13 residues. CDR1 is GTSNPN, CDR2 SVGIG, per germline (reference sequence). CDR3 DNA: TGTGCCTGGAGTCCTGGGACAGGGGATGAGCAGTTCTTC. It translates to CAWSPGTGDEQFF.

The chain is built from TRBV7-8 and TRBJ1-6; D not resolved. Germline CDR1 and CDR2: SGHVS and FQNEAQ. The CDR3 has 16 amino acids. The V and J ends lost 0 bases and 7 bases respectively, with 13 bases between them. CDR3 sequence reads: CASSLAFAGVNSPLHF. Written as DNA, the CDR3 is TGTGCCAGCAGCTTAGCGTTCGCGGGAGTAAATTCACCCCTCCACTTT.

CDR3 DNA sequence: TGCGCCAGCAGCTTCCTAGCGGGCAGCTCCTACGAGCAGTACTTC. Its protein is CASSFLAGSSYEQYF. The genes are TRBV5-1 and TRBJ2-7; 8 bases are a match to TRBD2. This CDR3 has 15 residues. CDR1 and CDR2 from the germline V gene are SGHRS and YFSETQ. V gave up 2 bases and J gave up 0 bases; unmatched junction bases: 4.

The rearrangement links TRBV23-1 to TRBJ2-6; 9 bases map to TRBD1. TRBV23-1 has ORF status, its function being uncertain. V dropped 4 bases and J dropped 3; count of bases not matched to a gene: 19. CDR3 length: 21 amino acids. CDR3 protein: CASSPPHAPGQGTSGANVLTF. CDR3 sequence (DNA): TGCGCCAGCAGTCCCCCCCACGCCCCTGGACAGGGGACGAGTGGGGCCAACGTCCTGACTTTC.

The chain links TRBV12-3 or TRBV12-4 to TRBJ1-5; D gene uncertain. Trimming pared 4 bases from V and 6 bases from J, leaving 7 bases between. The CDR3 has 12 amino acids. Here the CDR3 reads CASSSLGQPQHF. DNA for the CDR3: TGTGCCAGCAGTTCCCTAGGTCAGCCCCAGCATTTT.

This rearrangement joins TRBV5-6 to TRBJ2-2, with TRBD2 matching over 7 bases. The CDR3 has 17 amino acids. Germline V gene sequence: CDR1 SGHDT, CDR2 YYEEEE. The ends lost 1 base at V and 0 bases at J; junction bases unmatched: 6. Here the CDR3 DNA reads TGTGCCAGCAGCTTGATCCCTAGCGGAACGAACACCGGGGAGCTGTTTTTT. This gives the protein CASSLIPSGTNTGELFF.

The chain links TRBV25-1 to TRBJ1-4; the D gene is possibly TRBD1 (6 bases). Germline lookup yields CDR1 MGHDK and CDR2 SYGVNS. CDR3 length equals 15 residues. V gave up 3 bases and J gave up 7 bases, with 15 bases separating them. Written as DNA, the CDR3 is TGTGCCAGCAGTGACCCCCGGGGGGCAGGTGAAAAACTGTTTTTT. This gives the protein CASSDPRGAGEKLFF.

J is TRBJ2-7 and V is TRBV5-6; TRBD2 matches at 9 bases. After removal of 2 bases from V and 7 bases from J, the junction contained 7 bases not matched to a gene. The CDR3 extends over 14 amino acids. The germline gives CDR1 SGHDT, CDR2 YYEEEE. CDR3 DNA sequence: TGTGCCAGCAGCTTTAGCGGGGGTTTGCTGGAGCAGTACTTC. This translates into CASSFSGGLLEQYF.

This sequence joins TRBV6-5 and TRBJ1-4; D possibly corresponds to TRBD1 (5 bases). This CDR3 region has 10 residues. Deletions cut 7 bases from V and 8 bases from J, with 5 bases between. Germline V gene data show CDR1 as MNHEY and CDR2 as SVGAGI. CDR3 DNA: TGTGCCAGCAAGGGGGAAAAACTGTTTTTT. It encodes CASKGEKLFF.

This chain connects TRBV19 to TRBJ2-7; TRBD1 matches at 7 bases. The CDR3 length is 14 residues. Germline CDR1 is LNHDA and CDR2 is SQIVND (reference sequence). After removal of 7 bases from V and 2 bases from J, the junction contained 8 bases not matched to a gene. The CDR3, as DNA: TGTGCCAGTACCCCGACAGGGCAGACCTACGAGCAGTACTTC. It translates to CASTPTGQTYEQYF.